This TCR beta chain was sequenced for a study of T cells in Graves' hyperthyroidism and ophthalmopathy. The CDR3 is made up of 14 amino acids. Between the trimmed V and J ends, which lost 5 bases and 1 base, there was a span of 11 bases. The germline V gene has CDR1 SGHTA and CDR2 FQGTGA. Researchers amplified the TCR beta CDR3 regions from RNA transcripts. HTBI primers were the set used in a first-round RT-PCR of the TCR CDR3. TCRdb used MiXCR to reprocess the multiplex PCR reads, holding one entry per CDR3 protein. The data hold fewer than 850,000 distinct CDR3 sequences, with 17% observed a single time.

The clonotype originates from a man over 45 with Graves' hyperthyroidism. The rearrangement links TRBV7-3 to TRBJ1-1; D not resolved. The sample was blood. CDR3 nucleotide sequence: TGTGCCAGCAGCCCCCACGACGGGAACACTGAAGCTTTCTTT. Translating it yields CASSPHDGNTEAFF.